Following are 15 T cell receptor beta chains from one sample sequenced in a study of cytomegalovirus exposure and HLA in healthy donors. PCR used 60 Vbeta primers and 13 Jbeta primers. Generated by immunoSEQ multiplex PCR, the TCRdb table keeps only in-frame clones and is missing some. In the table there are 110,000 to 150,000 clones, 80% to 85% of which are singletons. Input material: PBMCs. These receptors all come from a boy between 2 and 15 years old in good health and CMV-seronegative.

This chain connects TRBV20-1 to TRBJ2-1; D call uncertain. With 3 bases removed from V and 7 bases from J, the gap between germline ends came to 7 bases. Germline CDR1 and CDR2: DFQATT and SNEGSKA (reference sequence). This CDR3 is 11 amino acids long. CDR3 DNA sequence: TGCAGTGCTAGCCCGAGAAATGAGCAGTTCTTC. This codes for CSASPRNEQFF.

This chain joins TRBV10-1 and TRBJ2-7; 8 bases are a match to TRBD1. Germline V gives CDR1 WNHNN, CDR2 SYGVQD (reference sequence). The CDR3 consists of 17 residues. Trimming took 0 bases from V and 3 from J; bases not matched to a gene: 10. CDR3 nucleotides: TGCGCCAGCAGTGAGTCTTCCCGGGACAGGTTCATCTACGAGCAGTACTTC. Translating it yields CASSESSRDRFIYEQYF.

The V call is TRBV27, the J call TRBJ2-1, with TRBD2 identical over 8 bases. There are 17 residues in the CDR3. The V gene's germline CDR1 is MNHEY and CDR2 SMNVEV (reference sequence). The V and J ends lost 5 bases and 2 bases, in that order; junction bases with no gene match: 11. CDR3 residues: CASSPPRLARTYNEQFF. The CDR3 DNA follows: TGTGCCAGCAGTCCTCCCCGACTAGCGAGAACCTACAATGAGCAGTTCTTC.

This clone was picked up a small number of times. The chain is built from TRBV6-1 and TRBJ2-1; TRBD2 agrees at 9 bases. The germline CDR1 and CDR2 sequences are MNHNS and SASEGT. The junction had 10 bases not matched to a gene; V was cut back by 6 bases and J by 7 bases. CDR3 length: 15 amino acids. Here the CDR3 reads CASSGGLALRNEQFF. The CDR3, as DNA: TGTGCCAGCAGCGGGGGACTAGCTTTACGGAATGAGCAGTTCTTC.

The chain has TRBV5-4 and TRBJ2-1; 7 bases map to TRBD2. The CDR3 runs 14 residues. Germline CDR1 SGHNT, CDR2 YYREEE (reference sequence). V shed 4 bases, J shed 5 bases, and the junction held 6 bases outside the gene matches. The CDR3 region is CASSARTRHNEQFF. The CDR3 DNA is TGTGCCAGCAGCGCCCGGACTAGACACAATGAGCAGTTCTTC.

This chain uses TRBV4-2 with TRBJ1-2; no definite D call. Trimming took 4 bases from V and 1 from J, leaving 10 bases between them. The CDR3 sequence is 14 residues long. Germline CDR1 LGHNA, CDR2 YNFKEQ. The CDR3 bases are TGTGCCAGCAGCCGCGGCAGTCTTAACTATGGCTACACCTTC. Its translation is CASSRGSLNYGYTF.

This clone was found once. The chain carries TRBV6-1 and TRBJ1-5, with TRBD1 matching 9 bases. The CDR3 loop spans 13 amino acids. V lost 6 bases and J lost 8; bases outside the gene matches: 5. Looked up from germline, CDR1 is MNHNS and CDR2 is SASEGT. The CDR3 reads CASSEDRGEPQHF. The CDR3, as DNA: TGTGCCAGCAGCGAGGACAGGGGAGAGCCCCAGCATTTT.

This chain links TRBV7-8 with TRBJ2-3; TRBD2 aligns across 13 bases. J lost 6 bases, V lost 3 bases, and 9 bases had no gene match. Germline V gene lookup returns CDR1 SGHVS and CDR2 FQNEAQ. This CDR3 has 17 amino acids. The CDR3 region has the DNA TGTGCCAGCAGCTTCCGGACTGGACTAGCGGGAGTCGATACGCAGTATTTT. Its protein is CASSFRTGLAGVDTQYF.

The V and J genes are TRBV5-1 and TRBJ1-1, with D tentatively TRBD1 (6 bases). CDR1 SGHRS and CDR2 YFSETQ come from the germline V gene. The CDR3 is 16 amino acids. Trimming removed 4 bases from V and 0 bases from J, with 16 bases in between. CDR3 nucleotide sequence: TGCGCCAGCAGCCCGAGGACAGAACCTATGAACACTGAAGCTTTCTTT. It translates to CASSPRTEPMNTEAFF.

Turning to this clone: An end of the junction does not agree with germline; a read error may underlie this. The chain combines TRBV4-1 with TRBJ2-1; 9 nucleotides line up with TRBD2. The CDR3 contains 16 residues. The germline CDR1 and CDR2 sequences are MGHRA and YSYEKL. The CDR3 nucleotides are TGCGCCAGCAGCCGACACTTCACAGCGGGGGGCCCCCTCTCCGTCTTC. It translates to CASSRHFTAGGPLSVF.

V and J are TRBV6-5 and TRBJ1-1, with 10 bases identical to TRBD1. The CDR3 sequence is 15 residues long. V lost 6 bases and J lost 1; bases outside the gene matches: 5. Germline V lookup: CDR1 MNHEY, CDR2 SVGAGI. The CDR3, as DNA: TGTGCCAGCAGGGACAGGGGGAAGAGGAACACTGAAGCTTTCTTT. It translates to CASRDRGKRNTEAFF.

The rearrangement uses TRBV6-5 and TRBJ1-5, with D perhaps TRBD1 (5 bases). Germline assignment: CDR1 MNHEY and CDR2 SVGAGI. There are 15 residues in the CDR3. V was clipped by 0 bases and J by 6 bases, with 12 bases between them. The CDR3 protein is CASSYSPGGSQPQHF. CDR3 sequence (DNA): TGTGCCAGCAGTTACTCGCCGGGGGGAAGTCAGCCCCAGCATTTT.

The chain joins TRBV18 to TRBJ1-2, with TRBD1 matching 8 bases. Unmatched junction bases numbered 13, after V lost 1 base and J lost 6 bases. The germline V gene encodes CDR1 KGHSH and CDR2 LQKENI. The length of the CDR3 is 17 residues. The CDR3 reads CASSPRVFQGANDGYTF. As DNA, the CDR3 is TGTGCCAGCTCACCACGGGTGTTTCAGGGGGCGAATGATGGCTACACCTTC.

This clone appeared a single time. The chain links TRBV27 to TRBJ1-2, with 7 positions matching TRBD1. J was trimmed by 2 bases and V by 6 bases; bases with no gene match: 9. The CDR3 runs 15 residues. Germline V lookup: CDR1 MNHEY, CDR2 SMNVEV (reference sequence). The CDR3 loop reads CASSRTGTANYGYTF. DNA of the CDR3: TGTGCCAGCAGCCGGACCGGGACAGCAAACTATGGCTACACCTTC.

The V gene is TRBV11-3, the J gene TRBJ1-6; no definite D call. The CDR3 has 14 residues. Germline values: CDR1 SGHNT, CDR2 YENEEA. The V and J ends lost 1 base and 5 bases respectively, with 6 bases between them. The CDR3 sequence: CASSLGGDNSPLHF. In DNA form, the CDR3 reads TGTGCCAGCAGCTTAGGAGGAGATAATTCACCCCTCCACTTT.